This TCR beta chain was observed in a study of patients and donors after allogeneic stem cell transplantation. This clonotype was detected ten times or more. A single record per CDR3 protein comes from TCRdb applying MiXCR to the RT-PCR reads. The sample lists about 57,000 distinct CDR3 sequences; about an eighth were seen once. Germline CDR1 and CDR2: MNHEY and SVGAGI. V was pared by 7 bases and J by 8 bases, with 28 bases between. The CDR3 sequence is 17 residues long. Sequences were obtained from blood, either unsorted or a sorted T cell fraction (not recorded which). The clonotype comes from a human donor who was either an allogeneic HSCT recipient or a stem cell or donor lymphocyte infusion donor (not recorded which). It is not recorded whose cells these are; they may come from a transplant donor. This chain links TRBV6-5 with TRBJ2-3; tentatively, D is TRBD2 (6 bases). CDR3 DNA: TGTGCCAGCACTAAGAAGCCCGGGACTGGAGTAAGCGCTACGCAGTATTTT. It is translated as CASTKKPGTGVSATQYF.